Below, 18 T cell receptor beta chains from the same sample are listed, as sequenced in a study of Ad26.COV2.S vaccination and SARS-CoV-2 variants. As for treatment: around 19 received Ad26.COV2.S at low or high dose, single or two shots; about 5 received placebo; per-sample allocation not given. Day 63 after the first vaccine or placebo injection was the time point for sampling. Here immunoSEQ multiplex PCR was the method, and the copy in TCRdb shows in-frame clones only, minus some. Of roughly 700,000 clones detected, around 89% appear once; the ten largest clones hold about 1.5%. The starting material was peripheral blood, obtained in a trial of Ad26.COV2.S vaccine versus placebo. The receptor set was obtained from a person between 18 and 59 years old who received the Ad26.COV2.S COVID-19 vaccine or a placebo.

In DNA form, the CDR3 reads TGCGCCAGCAGCCGGAAGGTAGTCAGCACTGAAGCTTTCTTT. It translates to CASSRKVVSTEAFF. The rearrangement joins TRBV4-3 to TRBJ1-1; D is ambiguous. The CDR3 extends over 14 amino acids. Trimming cost V 4 bases and J 4 bases, with 13 bases left between them. Germline V lookup: CDR1 LGHNA, CDR2 YSLEER.

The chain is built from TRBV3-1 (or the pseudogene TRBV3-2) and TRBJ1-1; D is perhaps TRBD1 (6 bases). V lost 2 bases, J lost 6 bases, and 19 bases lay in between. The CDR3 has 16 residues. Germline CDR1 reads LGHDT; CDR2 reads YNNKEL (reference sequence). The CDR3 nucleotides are TGTGCCAGCAGCCAACCATGTCCAGGGGTAAGGGCTGAAGCTTTCTTT. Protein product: CASSQPCPGVRAEAFF.

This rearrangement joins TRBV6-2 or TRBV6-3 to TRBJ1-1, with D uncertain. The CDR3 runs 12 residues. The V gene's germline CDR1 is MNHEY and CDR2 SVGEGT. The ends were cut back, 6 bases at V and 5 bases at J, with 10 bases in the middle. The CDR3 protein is CASSLAGTEAFF. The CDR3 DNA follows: TGTGCCAGCAGCCTCGCCGGGACTGAAGCTTTCTTT.

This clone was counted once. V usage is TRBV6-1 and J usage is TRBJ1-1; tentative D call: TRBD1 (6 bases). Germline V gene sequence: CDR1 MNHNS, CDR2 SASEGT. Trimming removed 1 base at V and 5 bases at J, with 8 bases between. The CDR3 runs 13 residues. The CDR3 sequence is CASSEGRGTEAFF. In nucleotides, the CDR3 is TGTGCCAGCAGTGAAGGGAGGGGGACTGAAGCTTTCTTT.

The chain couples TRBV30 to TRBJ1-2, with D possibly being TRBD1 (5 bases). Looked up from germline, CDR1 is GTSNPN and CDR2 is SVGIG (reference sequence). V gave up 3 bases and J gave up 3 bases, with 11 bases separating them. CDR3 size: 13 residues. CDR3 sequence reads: CAWSPDSDYGYTF. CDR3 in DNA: TGTGCCTGGAGCCCCGACAGTGACTATGGCTACACCTTC.

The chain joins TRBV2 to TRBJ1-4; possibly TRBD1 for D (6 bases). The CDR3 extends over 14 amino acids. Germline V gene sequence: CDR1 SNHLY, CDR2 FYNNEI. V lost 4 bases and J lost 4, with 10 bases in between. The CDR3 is CASSAGQSNEKLFF. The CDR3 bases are TGTGCCAGCAGTGCGGGACAAAGTAATGAAAAACTGTTTTTT.

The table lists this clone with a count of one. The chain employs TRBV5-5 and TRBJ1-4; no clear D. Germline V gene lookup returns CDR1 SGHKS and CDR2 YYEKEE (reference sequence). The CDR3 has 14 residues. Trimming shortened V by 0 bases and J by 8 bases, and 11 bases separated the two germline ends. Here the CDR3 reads CASSLVAAVEKLFF. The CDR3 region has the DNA TGTGCCAGCAGCTTGGTGGCGGCGGTCGAAAAACTGTTTTTT.

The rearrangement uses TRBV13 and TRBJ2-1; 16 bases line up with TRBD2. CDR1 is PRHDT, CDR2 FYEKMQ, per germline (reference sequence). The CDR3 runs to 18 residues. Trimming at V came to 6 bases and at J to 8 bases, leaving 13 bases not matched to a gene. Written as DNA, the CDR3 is TGTGCCAGCAGGCCAAGTCCGGGACTAGCGGGAGGGGGCGATGAGCAGTTCTTC. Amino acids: CASRPSPGLAGGGDEQFF.

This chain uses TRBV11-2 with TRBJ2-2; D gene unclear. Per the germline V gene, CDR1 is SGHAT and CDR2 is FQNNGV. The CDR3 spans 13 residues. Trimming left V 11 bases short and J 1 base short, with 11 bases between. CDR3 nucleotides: TGTGCCCGATCGCGGAAGAACACCGGGGAGCTGTTTTTT. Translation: CARSRKNTGELFF.

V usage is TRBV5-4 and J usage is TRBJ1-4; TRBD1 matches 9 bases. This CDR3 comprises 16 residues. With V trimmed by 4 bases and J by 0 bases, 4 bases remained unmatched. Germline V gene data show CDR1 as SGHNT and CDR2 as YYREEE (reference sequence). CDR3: CASSPGQGSTNEKLFF. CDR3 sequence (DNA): TGTGCCAGCAGCCCGGGACAGGGTTCAACTAATGAAAAACTGTTTTTT. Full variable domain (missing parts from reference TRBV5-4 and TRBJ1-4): ETGVTQSPTHLIKTRGQQVTLRCSSQSGHNTVSWYQQALGQGPQFIFQYYREEENGRGNFPPRFSGLQFPNYSSELNVNALELDDSALYLCASSPGQGSTNEKLFFGSGTQLSVL.

For the CDR3, the DNA is TGTGCCAGCAGCGACAGGTATAATTCACCCCTCCACTTT. This sequence encodes CASSDRYNSPLHF. The J gene is TRBJ1-6, the V gene TRBV12-3 or TRBV12-4; weak D call: TRBD1 (6 bases). The CDR3 consists of 13 residues. V was clipped by 6 bases and J by 4 bases, with 7 bases between them.

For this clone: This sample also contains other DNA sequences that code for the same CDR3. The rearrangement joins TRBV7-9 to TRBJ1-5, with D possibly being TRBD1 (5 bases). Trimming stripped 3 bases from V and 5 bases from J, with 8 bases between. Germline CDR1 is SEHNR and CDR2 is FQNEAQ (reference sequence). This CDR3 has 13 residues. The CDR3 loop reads CASSLGQDQPQHF. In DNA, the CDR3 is TGTGCCAGCAGCTTGGGGCAAGATCAGCCCCAGCATTTT.

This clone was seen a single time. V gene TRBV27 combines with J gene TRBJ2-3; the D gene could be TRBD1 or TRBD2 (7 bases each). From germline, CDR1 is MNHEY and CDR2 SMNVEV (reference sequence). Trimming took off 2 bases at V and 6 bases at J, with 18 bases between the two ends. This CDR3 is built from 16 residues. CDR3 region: CASSLAAGGAGDTQYF. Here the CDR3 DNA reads TGTGCCAGCAGTTTAGCGGCAGGGGGGGCGGGGGATACGCAGTATTTT.

Here the CDR3 DNA reads TGTGCCAGCAGCACCCAGATCCTGAACACTGAAGCTTTCTTT. It specifies CASSTQILNTEAFF. V usage is TRBV13 and J usage is TRBJ1-1; the D is unclear. CDR1 and CDR2 (germline): PRHDT, FYEKMQ (reference sequence). The CDR3 is 14 residues long. V shed 5 bases and J shed 0 bases, with 10 bases lying between them.

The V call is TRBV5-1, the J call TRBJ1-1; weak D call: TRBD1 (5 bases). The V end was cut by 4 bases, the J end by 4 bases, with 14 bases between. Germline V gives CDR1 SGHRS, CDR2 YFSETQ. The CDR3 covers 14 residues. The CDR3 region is CASSPRAGGTEAFF. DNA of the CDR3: TGCGCCAGCAGCCCACGGGCGGGGGGCACTGAAGCTTTCTTT.

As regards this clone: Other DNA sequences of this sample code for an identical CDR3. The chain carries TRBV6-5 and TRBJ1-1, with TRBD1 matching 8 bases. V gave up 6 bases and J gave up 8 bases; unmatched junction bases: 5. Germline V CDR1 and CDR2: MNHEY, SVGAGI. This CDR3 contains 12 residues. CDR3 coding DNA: TGTGCCAGCAGCCGAGGACAGGGAGAAGCTTTCTTT. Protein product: CASSRGQGEAFF.

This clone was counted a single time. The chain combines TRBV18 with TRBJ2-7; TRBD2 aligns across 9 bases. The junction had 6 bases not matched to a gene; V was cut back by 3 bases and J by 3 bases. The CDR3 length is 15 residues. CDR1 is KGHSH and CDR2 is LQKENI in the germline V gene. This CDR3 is CASSPLAGEIYEQYF. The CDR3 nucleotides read TGTGCCAGCTCACCCTTAGCGGGAGAAATCTACGAGCAGTACTTC.

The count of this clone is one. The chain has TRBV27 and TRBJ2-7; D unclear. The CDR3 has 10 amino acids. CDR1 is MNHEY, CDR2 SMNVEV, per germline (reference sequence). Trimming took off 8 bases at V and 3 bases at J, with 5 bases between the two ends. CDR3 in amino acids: CASGIYEQYF. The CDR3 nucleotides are TGTGCCAGCGGAATCTACGAGCAGTACTTC.